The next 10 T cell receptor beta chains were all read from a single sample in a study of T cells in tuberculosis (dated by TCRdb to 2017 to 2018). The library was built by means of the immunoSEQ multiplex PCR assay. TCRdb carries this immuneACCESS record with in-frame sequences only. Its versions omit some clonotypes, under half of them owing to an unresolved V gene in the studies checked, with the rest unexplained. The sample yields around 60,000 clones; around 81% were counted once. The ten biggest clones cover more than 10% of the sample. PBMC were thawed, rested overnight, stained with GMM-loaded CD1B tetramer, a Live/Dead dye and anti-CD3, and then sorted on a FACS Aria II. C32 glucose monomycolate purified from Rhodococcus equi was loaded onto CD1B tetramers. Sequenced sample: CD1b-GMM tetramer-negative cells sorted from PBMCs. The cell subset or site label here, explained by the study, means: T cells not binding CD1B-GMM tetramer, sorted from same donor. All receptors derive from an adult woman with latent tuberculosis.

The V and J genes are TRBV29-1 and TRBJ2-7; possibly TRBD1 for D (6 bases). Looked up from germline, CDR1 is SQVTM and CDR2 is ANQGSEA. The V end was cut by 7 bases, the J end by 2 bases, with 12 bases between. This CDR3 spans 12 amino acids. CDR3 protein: CSARTDAYEQYF. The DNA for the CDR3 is TGCAGCGCAAGGACAGACGCCTACGAGCAGTACTTC.

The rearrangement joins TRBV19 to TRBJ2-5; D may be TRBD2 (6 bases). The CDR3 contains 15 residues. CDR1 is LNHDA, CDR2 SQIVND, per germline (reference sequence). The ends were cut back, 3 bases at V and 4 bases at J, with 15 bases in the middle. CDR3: CASSIRDMGGETQYF. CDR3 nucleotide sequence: TGTGCCAGTAGTATCCGTGATATGGGGGGAGAGACCCAGTACTTC. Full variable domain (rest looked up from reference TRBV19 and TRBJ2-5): DGGITQSPKYLFRKEGQNVTLSCEQNLNHDAMYWYRQDPGQGLRLIYYSQIVNDFQKGDIAEGYSVSREKKESFPLTVTSAQKNPTAFYLCASSIRDMGGETQYFGPGTRLLVL.

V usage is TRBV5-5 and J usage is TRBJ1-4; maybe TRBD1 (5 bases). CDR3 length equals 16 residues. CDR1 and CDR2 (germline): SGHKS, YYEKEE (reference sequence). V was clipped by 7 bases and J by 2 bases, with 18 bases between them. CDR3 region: CASRAWDSATNEKLFF. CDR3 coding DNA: TGTGCCAGCCGCGCTTGGGACTCTGCCACTAATGAAAAACTGTTTTTT.

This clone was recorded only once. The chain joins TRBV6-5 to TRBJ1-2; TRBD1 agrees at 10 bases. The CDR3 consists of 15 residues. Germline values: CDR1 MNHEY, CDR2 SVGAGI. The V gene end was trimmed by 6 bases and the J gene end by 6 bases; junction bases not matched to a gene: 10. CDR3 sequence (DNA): TGTGCCAGCAGCTCGGGACAGGGGAAGCTCGATGGCTACACCTTC. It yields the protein CASSSGQGKLDGYTF.

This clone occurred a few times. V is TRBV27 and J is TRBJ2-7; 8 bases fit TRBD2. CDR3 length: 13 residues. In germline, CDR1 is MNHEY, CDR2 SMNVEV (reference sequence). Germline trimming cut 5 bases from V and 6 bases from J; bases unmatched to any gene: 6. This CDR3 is CASSRGGGVEQYF. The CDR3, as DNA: TGTGCCAGCAGTCGGGGGGGCGGAGTCGAGCAGTACTTC.

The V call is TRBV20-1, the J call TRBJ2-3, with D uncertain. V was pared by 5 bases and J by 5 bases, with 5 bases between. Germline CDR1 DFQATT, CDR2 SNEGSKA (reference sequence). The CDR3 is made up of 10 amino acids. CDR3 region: CSAAVDTQYF. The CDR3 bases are TGCAGTGCTGCGGTAGATACGCAGTATTTT.

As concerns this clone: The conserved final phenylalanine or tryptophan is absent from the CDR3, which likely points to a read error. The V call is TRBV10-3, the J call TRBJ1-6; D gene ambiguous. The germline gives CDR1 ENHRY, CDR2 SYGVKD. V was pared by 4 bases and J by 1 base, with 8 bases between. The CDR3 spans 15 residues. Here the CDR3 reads CAISVSGSYNSPLHV. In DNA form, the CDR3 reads TGTGCCATCAGTGTAAGCGGATCCTATAATTCACCCCTCCACGTT.

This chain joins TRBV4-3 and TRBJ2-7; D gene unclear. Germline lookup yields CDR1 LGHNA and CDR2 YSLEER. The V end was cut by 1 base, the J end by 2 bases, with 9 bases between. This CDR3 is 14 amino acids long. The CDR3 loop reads CASSQAQTTYEQYF. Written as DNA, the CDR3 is TGCGCCAGCAGCCAAGCACAGACAACCTACGAGCAGTACTTC.

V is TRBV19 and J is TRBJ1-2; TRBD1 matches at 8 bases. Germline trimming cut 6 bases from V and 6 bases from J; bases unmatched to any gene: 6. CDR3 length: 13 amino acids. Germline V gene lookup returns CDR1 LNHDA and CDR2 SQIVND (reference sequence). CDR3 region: CASRTDRGDGYTF. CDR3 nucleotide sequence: TGTGCCAGTAGGACAGACAGGGGAGATGGCTACACCTTC.

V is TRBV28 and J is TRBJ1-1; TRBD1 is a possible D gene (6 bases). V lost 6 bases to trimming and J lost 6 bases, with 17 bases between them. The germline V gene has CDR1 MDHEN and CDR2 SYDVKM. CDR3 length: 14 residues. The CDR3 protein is CASSPLHGQSEAFF. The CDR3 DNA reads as TGTGCCAGCAGCCCACTACACGGACAGTCTGAAGCTTTCTTT.